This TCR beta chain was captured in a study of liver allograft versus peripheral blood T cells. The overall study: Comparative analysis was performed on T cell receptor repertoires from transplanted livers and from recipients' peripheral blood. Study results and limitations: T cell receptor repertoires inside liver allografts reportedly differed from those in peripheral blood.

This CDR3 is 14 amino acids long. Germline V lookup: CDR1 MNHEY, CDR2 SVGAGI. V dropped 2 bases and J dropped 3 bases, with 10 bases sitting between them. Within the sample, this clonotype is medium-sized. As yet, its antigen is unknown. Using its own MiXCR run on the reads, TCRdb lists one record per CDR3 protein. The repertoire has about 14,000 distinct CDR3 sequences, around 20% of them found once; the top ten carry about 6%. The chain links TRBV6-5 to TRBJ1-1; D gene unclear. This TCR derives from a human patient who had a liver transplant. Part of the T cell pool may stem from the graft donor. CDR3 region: CASSYGRLDTEAFF. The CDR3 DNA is TGTGCCAGCAGTTACGGACGGCTTGACACTGAAGCTTTCTTT.